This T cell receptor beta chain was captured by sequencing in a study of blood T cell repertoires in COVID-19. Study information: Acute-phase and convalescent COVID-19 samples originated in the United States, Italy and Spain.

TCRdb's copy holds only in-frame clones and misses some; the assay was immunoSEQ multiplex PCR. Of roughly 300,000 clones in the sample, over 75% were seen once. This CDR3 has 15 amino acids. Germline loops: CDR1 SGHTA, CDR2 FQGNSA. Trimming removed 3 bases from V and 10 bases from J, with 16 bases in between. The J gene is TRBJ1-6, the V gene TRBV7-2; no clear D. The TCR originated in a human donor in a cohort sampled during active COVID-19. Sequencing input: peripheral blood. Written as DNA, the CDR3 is TGTGCCAGCAGCTTTGAACAGTCCACCTACTCACCCCTCCACTTT. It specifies CASSFEQSTYSPLHF.